What follows describes a single T cell receptor (beta chain). Authors' processing steps: Quantification of nucleated cells was approximated via reference gene primer amplification. Profiled with immunoSEQ multiplex PCR; TCRdb holds only in-frame clones, not every one. That table gives V, J and clone size, and the DNA gave D and trimming. The sample includes 250,000 to 350,000 clones, roughly nine tenths seen only once; the top ten take roughly 2.5%. This entry comes from a study of blood T cell repertoires in COVID-19. CDR1 and CDR2 from the germline V gene are SGHRS and YFSETQ. This CDR3 comprises 14 residues. With 5 bases clipped from V and 4 bases from J, the junction kept 5 bases outside the gene matches. Those enrolled, adults aged about 18 to 89 years, came from roughly 23 US areas. Assignments of participants to cohorts depended upon their own reported clinical history. In Cohort 3, a recovered donor had either two negative PCRs, clearance, or symptom resolution.

The sequenced material came from PBMCs or T cells enriched from blood (not recorded which). This sequence originates from a woman aged 18-30 years who had recovered from COVID-19. The chain has TRBV5-1 and TRBJ1-2; 10 nucleotides line up with TRBD1. The CDR3, as DNA: TGCGCCAGCAGAGGGGACAGGGGATCCTATGGCTACACCTTC. Amino acid sequence: CASRGDRGSYGYTF.